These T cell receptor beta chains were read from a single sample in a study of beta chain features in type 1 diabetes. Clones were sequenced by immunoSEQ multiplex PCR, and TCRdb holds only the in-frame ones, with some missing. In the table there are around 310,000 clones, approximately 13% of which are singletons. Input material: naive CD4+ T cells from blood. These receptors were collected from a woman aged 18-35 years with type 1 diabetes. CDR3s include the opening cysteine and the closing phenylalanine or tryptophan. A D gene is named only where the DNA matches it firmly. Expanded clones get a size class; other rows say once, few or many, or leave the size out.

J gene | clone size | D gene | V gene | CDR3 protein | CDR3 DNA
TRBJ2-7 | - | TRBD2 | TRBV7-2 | CASSSGSGGADYEQYF | TGTGCCAGCAGCTCAGGGTCGGGGGGGGCAGACTACGAGCAGTACTTC
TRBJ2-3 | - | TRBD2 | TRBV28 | CASSFARLAGGGTDTQYF | TGTGCCAGCAGTTTTGCCAGACTAGCGGGAGGGGGCACAGATACGCAGTATTTT
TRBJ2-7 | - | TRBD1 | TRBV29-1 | CSVQGQVEDEQYF | TGCAGCGTTCAAGGACAGGTTGAAGACGAGCAGTACTTC
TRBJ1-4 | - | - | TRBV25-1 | CASSGTATNEKLFF | TGTGCCAGCAGTGGTACAGCAACTAATGAAAAACTGTTTTTT
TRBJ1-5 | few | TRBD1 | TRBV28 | CASHEGAGVSNQPQHF | TGTGCCAGCCACGAGGGGGCTGGGGTGAGCAATCAGCCCCAGCATTTT
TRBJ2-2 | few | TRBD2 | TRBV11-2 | CASSLLSGTNTGELFF | TGTGCCAGCAGCTTACTTAGCGGGACGAACACCGGGGAGCTGTTTTTT
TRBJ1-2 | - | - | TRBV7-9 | CASSNTGNGYTF | TGTGCCAGCAGCAACACAGGGAATGGCTACACCTTC
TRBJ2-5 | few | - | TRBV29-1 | CSAGLHFQETQYF | TGCAGCGCGGGACTGCATTTCCAAGAGACCCAGTACTTC
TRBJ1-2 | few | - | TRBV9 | CASSPRVNYGYTF | TGTGCCAGCAGCCCCCGCGTCAACTATGGCTACACCTTC
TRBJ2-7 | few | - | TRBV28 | CATGGPYEQYF | TGTGCCACCGGGGGGCCCTACGAGCAGTACTTC
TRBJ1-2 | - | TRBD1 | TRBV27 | CASSPGQGNYGYTF | TGTGCCAGCAGTCCGGGACAGGGGAACTATGGCTACACCTTC
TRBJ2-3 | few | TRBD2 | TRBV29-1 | CSVEWVGGDDTQYF | TGCAGCGTTGAATGGGTGGGAGGGGATGATACGCAGTATTTT
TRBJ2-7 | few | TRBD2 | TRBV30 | CAWRGTSGSGAYEQYF | TGTGCCTGGAGGGGGACTAGCGGGAGTGGGGCCTACGAGCAGTACTTC
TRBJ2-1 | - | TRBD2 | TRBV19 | CASSMGTSGRDEQFF | TGTGCCAGTAGTATGGGGACTAGCGGGAGGGATGAGCAGTTCTTC
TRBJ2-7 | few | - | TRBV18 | CASSPGTPYEQYF | TGTGCCAGCTCACCTGGGACTCCCTACGAGCAGTACTTC
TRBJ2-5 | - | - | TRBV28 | CASSSTSGETQYF | TGTGCCAGCAGTTCGACATCCGGAGAGACCCAGTACTTC
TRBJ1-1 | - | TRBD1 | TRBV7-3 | CASSLLAGGEAFF | TGTGCCAGCAGCTTATTGGCAGGGGGGGAAGCTTTCTTT
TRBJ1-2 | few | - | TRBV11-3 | CASSFQGNYGYTF | TGTGCCAGCAGCTTTCAGGGGAACTATGGCTACACCTTC
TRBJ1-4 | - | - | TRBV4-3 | CASSLTINEKLFF | TGCGCCAGCAGCCTTACAATTAATGAAAAACTGTTTTTT
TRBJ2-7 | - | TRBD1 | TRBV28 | CASSLVDRVLYEQYF | TGTGCCAGCAGTTTAGTGGACAGGGTACTCTACGAGCAGTACTTC
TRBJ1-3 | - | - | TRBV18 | CASSPAAAALNTIYF | TGTGCCAGCTCACCCGCCGCAGCGGCCCTGAACACCATATATTTT
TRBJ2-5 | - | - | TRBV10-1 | CASSESTGRETQYF | TGCGCCAGCAGTGAGTCTACAGGGAGAGAGACCCAGTACTTC
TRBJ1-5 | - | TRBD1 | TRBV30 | CAWGGGGNQPQHF | TGTGCCTGGGGAGGGGGCGGCAATCAGCCCCAGCATTTT
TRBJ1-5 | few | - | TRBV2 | CASQGQASQPQHF | TGTGCCAGCCAGGGCCAAGCAAGTCAGCCCCAGCATTTT
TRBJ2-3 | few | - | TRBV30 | CANLGSPTDTQYF | TGTGCCAACCTCGGGTCTCCTACAGATACGCAGTATTTT
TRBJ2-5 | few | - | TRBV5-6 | CASFGSGTFRGTQYF | TGTGCCAGCTTCGGTAGTGGGACATTCCGCGGGACCCAGTACTTC
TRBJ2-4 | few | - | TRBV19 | CASSISGAKNIQYF | TGTGCCAGTAGTATTAGCGGAGCCAAAAACATTCAGTACTTC
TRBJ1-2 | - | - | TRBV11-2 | CASSLAGGGGYTF | TGTGCCAGCAGCTTAGCGGGGGGGGGTGGCTACACCTTC
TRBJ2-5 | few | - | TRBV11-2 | CASSSDGRSRETQYF | TGTGCCAGCAGCAGCGACGGTCGATCGAGAGAGACCCAGTACTTC
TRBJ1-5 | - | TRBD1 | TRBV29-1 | CSVTGGSGQPQHF | TGCAGCGTGACAGGGGGGTCGGGTCAGCCCCAGCATTTT
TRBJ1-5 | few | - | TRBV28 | CASSLDGEPQHF | TGTGCCAGCAGTCTGGACGGGGAGCCCCAGCATTTT
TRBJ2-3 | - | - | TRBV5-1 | CASSFRSEVTDTQYF | TGCGCCAGCAGCTTTCGTAGTGAGGTAACAGATACGCAGTATTTT
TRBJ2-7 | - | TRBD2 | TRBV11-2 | CASSLFGLGYEQYF | TGTGCCAGCAGCTTATTTGGACTAGGCTACGAGCAGTACTTC
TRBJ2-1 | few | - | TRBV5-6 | CASSLSVAANEQFF | TGTGCCAGCAGCTTGTCAGTAGCGGCTAATGAGCAGTTCTTC
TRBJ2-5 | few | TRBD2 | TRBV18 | CASSPLLAGAETQYF | TGTGCCAGCTCACCACTACTAGCGGGAGCAGAGACCCAGTACTTC
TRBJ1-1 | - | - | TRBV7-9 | CASSRLLPGTNTEAFF | TGTGCCAGCAGCCGACTCCTCCCAGGGACTAACACTGAAGCTTTCTTT
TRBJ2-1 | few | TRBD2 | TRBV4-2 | CASSPGQGLAGEGEQFF | TGTGCCAGCAGCCCCGGCCAGGGACTAGCGGGGGAGGGTGAGCAGTTCTTC
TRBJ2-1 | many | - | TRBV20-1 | CSASSPTWQFF | TGCAGTGCTAGTAGCCCCACGTGGCAGTTCTTC
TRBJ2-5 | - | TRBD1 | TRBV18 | CASSWTQGAPGETQYF | TGTGCCAGCTCCTGGACACAGGGGGCGCCGGGGGAGACCCAGTACTTC
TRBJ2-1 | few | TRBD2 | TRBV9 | CASSVAGGRNEQFF | TGTGCCAGCAGCGTAGCCGGGGGGAGGAATGAGCAGTTCTTC
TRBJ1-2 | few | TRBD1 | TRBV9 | CASSVGGQGGYGYTF | TGTGCCAGCAGCGTAGGGGGACAGGGAGGCTATGGCTACACCTTC
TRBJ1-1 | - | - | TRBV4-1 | CASSHPDSNEAFF | TGCGCCAGCAGCCACCCGGACAGCAATGAAGCTTTCTTT
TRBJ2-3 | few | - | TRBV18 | CASSPTTDTQYF | TGTGCCAGCTCACCAACTACAGATACGCAGTATTTT
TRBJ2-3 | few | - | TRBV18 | CASSLPGRDTDTQYF | TGTGCCAGCTCCCTTCCCGGGCGGGACACAGATACGCAGTATTTT
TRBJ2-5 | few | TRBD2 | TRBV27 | CASQGLAGERGTQYF | TGTGCCAGCCAAGGCCTAGCGGGGGAGCGAGGGACCCAGTACTTC
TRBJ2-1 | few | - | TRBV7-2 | CASSPQGSSYNEQFF | TGTGCCAGCAGCCCCCAGGGGAGCTCCTACAATGAGCAGTTCTTC
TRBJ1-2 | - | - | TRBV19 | CASTGIGDYGYTF | TGTGCCAGTACCGGAATCGGAGACTATGGCTACACCTTC
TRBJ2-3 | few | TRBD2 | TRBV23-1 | CASSQLRREGLLNTQYF | TGCGCCAGCAGTCAATTGAGGCGGGAGGGACTGTTGAATACGCAGTATTTT
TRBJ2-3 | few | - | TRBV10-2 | CASSEPGHADTQYF | TGCGCCAGCAGTGAGCCGGGACACGCAGATACGCAGTATTTT
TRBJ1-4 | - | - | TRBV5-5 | CASSLNEKLFF | TGTGCCAGCAGCCTGAATGAAAAACTGTTTTTT
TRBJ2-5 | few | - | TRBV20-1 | CSASGGETQYF | TGCAGTGCTAGCGGCGGGGAGACCCAGTACTTC
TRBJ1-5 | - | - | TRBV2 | CASSPETGVSNQPQHF | TGTGCCAGCAGTCCCGAGACAGGCGTGAGCAATCAGCCCCAGCATTTT
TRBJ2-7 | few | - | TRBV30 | CAWTTGSYEQYF | TGTGCCTGGACGACCGGGTCCTACGAGCAGTACTTC
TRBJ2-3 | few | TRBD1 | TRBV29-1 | CSVEDWYRGLEDTQYF | TGCAGCGTTGAAGATTGGTACAGGGGGCTCGAAGATACGCAGTATTTT
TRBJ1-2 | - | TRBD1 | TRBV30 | CAWSQDDRGSPYGYTF | TGTGCCTGGAGTCAAGACGACAGGGGGTCCCCCTATGGCTACACCTTC
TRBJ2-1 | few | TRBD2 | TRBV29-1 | CSGREAGESNEQFF | TGCAGCGGAAGAGAAGCGGGAGAGAGCAATGAGCAGTTCTTC